Listed below are T cell receptor beta chains from one sample, sequenced in a study of cytomegalovirus exposure and HLA in healthy donors. Assay used: immunoSEQ multiplex PCR; TCRdb lists only in-frame clones, some missing. Here the sample spans 130,000 or so clones, around 77% being singletons. The sequencing input was PBMCs. Receptors originate from a young man in good health and CMV-seronegative. The CDR3 runs from the conserved cysteine through the conserved F or W. The D gene is left open where the match is weak. Clone size is stated in some rows and not others, as once, few, many or a class when expanded.

TRBD1	-	TRBV19	TRBJ2-1	TGTGCCAGTAGTTCGGACAGGAGTCATGAGCAGTTCTTC	CASSSDRSHEQFF
-	-	TRBV4-3	TRBJ2-3	TGCGCCAGCAGCCAATCGGTCTACACAGATACGCAGTATTTT	CASSQSVYTDTQYF
-	-	TRBV29-1	TRBJ2-7	TGCAGCGTTGAGGGCACTAGCCCCGGCCGATCCTACGAGCAGTACTTC	CSVEGTSPGRSYEQYF
TRBD2	-	TRBV5-8	TRBJ2-1	TGTGCCAGCAGCAAAACTAGCGGGAGGCCAAATGAGCAGTTCTTC	CASSKTSGRPNEQFF
-	-	TRBV10-1	TRBJ2-2	TGCGCCAGCAGTGAGTCGACAGTCGGGGAGCTGTTTTTT	CASSESTVGELFF
TRBD1	-	TRBV19	TRBJ1-5	TGTGCCAGTAGTCGAGCGACAGGGACAAATCAGCCCCAGCATTTT	CASSRATGTNQPQHF
TRBD1	-	TRBV7-9	TRBJ1-1	TGTGCCAGCAGTTCCCACACAGGGGGCGTCACTGAAGCTTTCTTT	CASSSHTGGVTEAFF
TRBD1	few	TRBV7-2	TRBJ1-6	TGTGCCAGCAGCGCGGGACAGGAGCTCCACTTT	CASSAGQELHF
-	-	TRBV28	TRBJ1-1	TGTGCCAGCACCCGGGGGAGTTTGGCTGAAGCTTTCTTT	CASTRGSLAEAFF
-	-	TRBV5-1	TRBJ2-2	TGCGCCAGCAGCTACCAGGGTACCGGGGAGCTGTTTTTT	CASSYQGTGELFF
TRBD1	-	TRBV9	TRBJ1-2	TGTGCCAGCAGCGTAGGGTCTGACAGGGAGGGCTACACCTTC	CASSVGSDREGYTF
-	-	TRBV5-1	TRBJ2-7	TGCGCCAGCAGCTTGGCCTGGTCGGGGCAGTACTTC	CASSLAWSGQYF
TRBD2	few	TRBV28	TRBJ2-4	TGTGCCAGCAGTTCGGGAGGCACCCTCAAAAACATTCAGTACTTC	CASSSGGTLKNIQYF
-	-	TRBV10-3	TRBJ1-1	TGTGCCATCAGTGAACAACAGCTCAACACTGAAGCTTTCTTT	CAISEQQLNTEAFF
TRBD1	-	TRBV6-6	TRBJ2-5	TGTGCCAGCAGTGGCTCCGGGACAGGGCCCGGGACCCAGTACTTC	CASSGSGTGPGTQYF
-	-	TRBV5-1	TRBJ2-5	TGCGCCAGCAGCTTCGAGGCCCGGGGTATGGAGACCCAGTACTTC	CASSFEARGMETQYF
-	-	TRBV4-1	TRBJ1-3	TGCGCCAGCAGCCAACGGCGACAGAACAAGCTATCTGGAAACACCATATATTTT	CASSQRRQNKLSGNTIYF
-	few	TRBV29-1	TRBJ1-1	TGCAGCGTCCCGGGTGGTAGGGAAGCTTTCTTT	CSVPGGREAFF
-	-	TRBV6-5	TRBJ2-1	TGTGCCAGCAGTTTCCTTAGCGGATACAATGAGCAGTTCTTC	CASSFLSGYNEQFF
TRBD1	-	TRBV25-1	TRBJ1-1	TGTGCCAGCAGCGGACAGGGTTACACTGAAGCTTTCTTT	CASSGQGYTEAFF
TRBD2	-	TRBV6-7	TRBJ2-3	TGTGCCAGCAGTTTAAAAGCGGGGGATAGCACAGATACGCAGTATTTT	CASSLKAGDSTDTQYF
TRBD2	once	TRBV19	TRBJ2-3	TGTGCCAGTAATGTGGCGGGAGAGCGCACAGATACGCAGTATTTT	CASNVAGERTDTQYF
TRBD1	-	TRBV15	TRBJ1-2	TGTGCCACCAGCGGAGGTCCAGGGGGTACCCTCTATGGCTACACCTTC	CATSGGPGGTLYGYTF
-	-	TRBV10-1	TRBJ2-1	TGCGCCAGCAGTGACGGGGGGCCTCAGTTCTTC	CASSDGGPQFF
-	few	TRBV15	TRBJ2-2	TGTGCCACCAGCGGCCGACCAGGGACCGGGGAGCTGTTTTTT	CATSGRPGTGELFF
-	-	TRBV18	TRBJ1-1	TGTGCCAGCTCACCACGACAGGAGATGAACACTGAAGCTTTCTTT	CASSPRQEMNTEAFF
-	-	TRBV15	TRBJ2-3	TGTGCCACCAGCGTGGAGGGGAATCTTCCAGATACGCAGTATTTT	CATSVEGNLPDTQYF
TRBD1	-	TRBV5-4	TRBJ2-1	TGTGCCAGCAGCGGGACCGGGACAGGGCGCAATGAGCAGTTCTTC	CASSGTGTGRNEQFF